Listed below are T cell receptor beta chains from one sample, sequenced in a study of molecular identifiers for immune sequencing clone quantification. TCRdb re-derived calls from the PCR reads in MiXCR, one entry per CDR3 protein. Among tens of thousands of distinct CDR3 sequences listed, around 18% were seen once. The specimen sequenced was naive CD8+ T cells from blood, with Jurkat cell RNA spiked in. The receptors originated from a human donor in good health. Some libraries in this study had Jurkat cell RNA spiked in. Both conserved end residues are part of each CDR3. A D gene is named only where the DNA matches it firmly. The listing skips clone size in some rows; elsewhere it reads once, few, many or a size class.

CDR3nt: TGTGCCACCGGACCCCCCCAGGAACACGAGCAGTACTTC
CDR3aa: CATGPPQEHEQYF
v_gene: TRBV24-1
d_gene: .
abundance: many
j_gene: TRBJ2-7

CDR3nt: TGTGCCAGCAGTTACTGGGGGGTACATCAGCCCCAGCATTTT
CDR3aa: CASSYWGVHQPQHF
v_gene: TRBV6-2/TRBV6-3
d_gene: .
abundance: once
j_gene: TRBJ1-5

CDR3nt: TGTGCCAGCAGTTACCCCTACACGCCGACCTACGAGCAGTACTTC
CDR3aa: CASSYPYTPTYEQYF
v_gene: TRBV6-5
d_gene: .
abundance: many
j_gene: TRBJ2-7

CDR3nt: TGTGCCACCAGCAGAGATCACGGCCGGGGTCCCCTGGAGACCCAGTACTTC
CDR3aa: CATSRDHGRGPLETQYF
v_gene: TRBV15
d_gene: .
abundance: many
j_gene: TRBJ2-5

CDR3nt: TGTGCCAGCAGCCTCCTGGGGGTTTTCGTCGATCAGCCCCAGCATTTT
CDR3aa: CASSLLGVFVDQPQHF
v_gene: TRBV6-2/TRBV6-3
d_gene: .
abundance: many
j_gene: TRBJ1-5

CDR3nt: TGTGCCAGCAGCTTAGCGGAGTACACAGATACGCAGTATTTT
CDR3aa: CASSLAEYTDTQYF
v_gene: TRBV7-6
d_gene: .
abundance: many
j_gene: TRBJ2-3

CDR3nt: TGTGCCAGCAGCTTAGAGGGACTAGCGGGATGGGACAATGAGCAGTTCTTC
CDR3aa: CASSLEGLAGWDNEQFF
v_gene: TRBV7-2
d_gene: TRBD2
abundance: many
j_gene: TRBJ2-1

CDR3nt: TGCAGTGCTAGAGCCGGGGCCGGGGCCAACGTCCTGACTTTC
CDR3aa: CSARAGAGANVLTF
v_gene: TRBV20-1
d_gene: .
abundance: many
j_gene: TRBJ2-6

CDR3nt: TGTGCCAGCAGTTACCTAGGGTCAGGGAGCAATCAGCCCCAGCATTTT
CDR3aa: CASSYLGSGSNQPQHF
v_gene: TRBV6-5
d_gene: .
abundance: many
j_gene: TRBJ1-5

CDR3nt: TGTGCCAGCAGCCAACGGGACAGGGTGGCTGAAAAACTGTTTTTT
CDR3aa: CASSQRDRVAEKLFF
v_gene: TRBV3-1
d_gene: TRBD1
abundance: many
j_gene: TRBJ1-4

CDR3nt: TGTGCCAGCAGTTTTTCCGGGACTAGCGGAAAAAGCTCCTACGAGCAGTACTTC
CDR3aa: CASSFSGTSGKSSYEQYF
v_gene: TRBV28
d_gene: TRBD2
abundance: few
j_gene: TRBJ2-7

CDR3nt: TGTGCCAGCAGTAACGGACTAGTACATAGCACAGATACGCAGTATTTT
CDR3aa: CASSNGLVHSTDTQYF
v_gene: TRBV6-5
d_gene: TRBD2
abundance: few
j_gene: TRBJ2-3

CDR3nt: TGTGCCAGCAGTTTAGGTCTAGGGCAGCCCCAGCATTTT
CDR3aa: CASSLGLGQPQHF
v_gene: TRBV27
d_gene: .
abundance: many
j_gene: TRBJ1-5

CDR3nt: TGTGCCAGCAGTTTAGGGACAGGGCCCGAGCAGTACTTC
CDR3aa: CASSLGTGPEQYF
v_gene: TRBV27
d_gene: TRBD1
abundance: many
j_gene: TRBJ2-7

CDR3nt: TGTGCCAGCAGGGGGATACCGGGACAGGGGGTCTACGAGCAGTACTTC
CDR3aa: CASRGIPGQGVYEQYF
v_gene: TRBV6-5
d_gene: TRBD1
abundance: many
j_gene: TRBJ2-7

CDR3nt: TGTGCCAGCAGCTCCCGGACAGCCACAGATACGCAGTATTTT
CDR3aa: CASSSRTATDTQYF
v_gene: TRBV9
d_gene: .
abundance: .
j_gene: TRBJ2-3

CDR3nt: TGTGCCAGCAACCTGCATTACGAGCAGTACTTC
CDR3aa: CASNLHYEQYF
v_gene: TRBV2
d_gene: .
abundance: many
j_gene: TRBJ2-7

CDR3nt: TGTGCCAGCAGCAAAGACGGCGCTGGAAACACCATATATTTT
CDR3aa: CASSKDGAGNTIYF
v_gene: TRBV7-9
d_gene: .
abundance: many
j_gene: TRBJ1-3

CDR3nt: TGTGCCAGCAGTTTAGGACTAGCGGGATGGGAGCAGTACTTC
CDR3aa: CASSLGLAGWEQYF
v_gene: TRBV28
d_gene: TRBD2
abundance: many
j_gene: TRBJ2-7

CDR3nt: TGTGCCAGCAGTCCGCCTTCGGGCGGAACCTACGAGCAGTACTTC
CDR3aa: CASSPPSGGTYEQYF
v_gene: TRBV6-1
d_gene: .
abundance: many
j_gene: TRBJ2-7

CDR3nt: TGTGCCAGCAGTGACTGGGGGAACACTGAAGCTTTCTTT
CDR3aa: CASSDWGNTEAFF
v_gene: TRBV2
d_gene: .
abundance: few
j_gene: TRBJ1-1

CDR3nt: TGTGCCAGCAGTTTGGTTGAGCAGTTCTTC
CDR3aa: CASSLVEQFF
v_gene: TRBV28
d_gene: .
abundance: many
j_gene: TRBJ2-1

CDR3nt: TGTGCCAGCAGCGTAGTAGGAAGGGATGAGCAGTTCTTC
CDR3aa: CASSVVGRDEQFF
v_gene: TRBV9
d_gene: .
abundance: few
j_gene: TRBJ2-1

CDR3nt: TGTGCCAGCAGGGTGACAGGGGGTAATGTTGGCTACACCTTC
CDR3aa: CASRVTGGNVGYTF
v_gene: TRBV27
d_gene: TRBD1
abundance: many
j_gene: TRBJ1-2

CDR3nt: TGCGCCAGCAGCCACGGCGGCGGGAGTGCAGATACGCAGTATTTT
CDR3aa: CASSHGGGSADTQYF
v_gene: TRBV4-3
d_gene: TRBD2
abundance: many
j_gene: TRBJ2-3

CDR3nt: TGTGCCAGCAGTCTTGGGGGGATTAATCAGCCCCAGCATTTT
CDR3aa: CASSLGGINQPQHF
v_gene: TRBV12-3/TRBV12-4
d_gene: .
abundance: few
j_gene: TRBJ1-5

CDR3nt: TGCGCCAGCAGCCATTATAGCGGGAGGGTGTCTAATGAGCAGTTCTTC
CDR3aa: CASSHYSGRVSNEQFF
v_gene: TRBV4-1
d_gene: TRBD2
abundance: many
j_gene: TRBJ2-1

CDR3nt: TGTGCCAGCAGCTTAGTGCAGGGCGTGAACACTGAAGCTTTCTTT
CDR3aa: CASSLVQGVNTEAFF
v_gene: TRBV7-2
d_gene: .
abundance: .
j_gene: TRBJ1-1

CDR3nt: TGCGCCAGCAGCTTGGGAGTCCAAGAGACCCAGTACTTC
CDR3aa: CASSLGVQETQYF
v_gene: TRBV5-1
d_gene: .
abundance: many
j_gene: TRBJ2-5

CDR3nt: TGTGCCAGCAGTTTCCCCGGACAAATGAACACTGAAGCTTTCTTT
CDR3aa: CASSFPGQMNTEAFF
v_gene: TRBV12-3/TRBV12-4
d_gene: .
abundance: .
j_gene: TRBJ1-1

CDR3nt: TGCGCCAGCTCACCAATGGCGTACATGACCAATGAAAAACTGTTTTTT
CDR3aa: CASSPMAYMTNEKLFF
v_gene: TRBV18
d_gene: .
abundance: .
j_gene: TRBJ1-4

CDR3nt: TGCGCCAGCAGCAACCCGAGGGACGTCTGGGAGACCCAGTACTTC
CDR3aa: CASSNPRDVWETQYF
v_gene: TRBV5-1
d_gene: .
abundance: many
j_gene: TRBJ2-5

CDR3nt: TGTGCCAGCATCCAAAGGGTGGCTAGCGGAGATACGCAGTATTTT
CDR3aa: CASIQRVASGDTQYF
v_gene: TRBV5-8
d_gene: TRBD2
abundance: many
j_gene: TRBJ2-3

CDR3nt: TGTGCCAGCAGTAGATGGACTAGCGGCGCCTACGAGCAGTACTTC
CDR3aa: CASSRWTSGAYEQYF
v_gene: TRBV28
d_gene: TRBD2
abundance: many
j_gene: TRBJ2-7

CDR3nt: TGTGCCAGCAGCCAGGCGACAGGTAGCGACAATGAGCAGTTCTTC
CDR3aa: CASSQATGSDNEQFF
v_gene: TRBV7-9
d_gene: .
abundance: many
j_gene: TRBJ2-1

CDR3nt: TGTGCCAGCAGCGTAGCATCAGGATCTGGAAACACCATATATTTT
CDR3aa: CASSVASGSGNTIYF
v_gene: TRBV9
d_gene: .
abundance: .
j_gene: TRBJ1-3

CDR3nt: TGTGCCAGCTCACCACCAAGTCCCTCGCCCACCGGGGAGCTGTTTTTT
CDR3aa: CASSPPSPSPTGELFF
v_gene: TRBV18
d_gene: .
abundance: few
j_gene: TRBJ2-2

CDR3nt: TGCGGCGTTGAAGACCCAGGGGAGACCTACGAGCAGTACTTC
CDR3aa: CGVEDPGETYEQYF
v_gene: TRBV29-1
d_gene: .
abundance: .
j_gene: TRBJ2-7

CDR3nt: TGCGCCAGCAGCCAAGCAGGGGCGCGGAATCAGCCCCAGCATTTT
CDR3aa: CASSQAGARNQPQHF
v_gene: TRBV4-1
d_gene: .
abundance: many
j_gene: TRBJ1-5

CDR3nt: TGTGCCAGCAACCCGGACCCGACCAACATATTCTACGAGCAGTACTTC
CDR3aa: CASNPDPTNIFYEQYF
v_gene: TRBV27
d_gene: .
abundance: many
j_gene: TRBJ2-7

CDR3nt: TGCAGCGTTCGACAGGGGGCTTACGAGCAGTACTTC
CDR3aa: CSVRQGAYEQYF
v_gene: TRBV29-1
d_gene: TRBD1
abundance: many
j_gene: TRBJ2-7

CDR3nt: TGTGCCAGCAGCTTAAATCTAGCGGGAGGGTATTTAACCGATACGCAGTATTTT
CDR3aa: CASSLNLAGGYLTDTQYF
v_gene: TRBV11-2
d_gene: TRBD2
abundance: many
j_gene: TRBJ2-3

CDR3nt: TGTGCCAGCAGCTTCTCTCGAACTGGACAGGGGTTCTACAATGAGCAGTTCTTC
CDR3aa: CASSFSRTGQGFYNEQFF
v_gene: TRBV11-2
d_gene: TRBD1
abundance: many
j_gene: TRBJ2-1

CDR3nt: TGTGCCAGCAGCCGCACCGACAGCCAAGAGACCCAGTACTTC
CDR3aa: CASSRTDSQETQYF
v_gene: TRBV12-3/TRBV12-4
d_gene: .
abundance: .
j_gene: TRBJ2-5

CDR3nt: TGCAGTGCTAGAGCGCCGAATTCCTACGAGCAGTACTTC
CDR3aa: CSARAPNSYEQYF
v_gene: TRBV20-1
d_gene: .
abundance: many
j_gene: TRBJ2-7

CDR3nt: TGTGCCAGCAACTGGGGTGAGCAGTTCTTC
CDR3aa: CASNWGEQFF
v_gene: TRBV6-2/TRBV6-3
d_gene: .
abundance: many
j_gene: TRBJ2-1